A selection of T cell receptor beta chains follows, all from one sample in a study of blood T cell repertoires in COVID-19. Repertoires were generated with immunoSEQ multiplex PCR, while TCRdb's copy carries only in-frame clones and drops some. This sample has about 50,000 clones, with around 90% found just once. The sequencing sample was made of peripheral blood. These receptors were obtained from a human donor in a cohort sampled during active COVID-19. CDR3s include the opening cysteine and the closing phenylalanine or tryptophan. A D gene is named only where the DNA matches it firmly. Only some rows state a clone size, as once, few, many or a class for expanded clones.

.	TRBV29-1	.	TRBJ1-5	TGCAGCGTTGGGGGGGGGCTCGGCAATCAGCCCCAGCATTTT	CSVGGGLGNQPQHF
TRBD2	TRBV4-1	.	TRBJ2-7	TGCGCCAGCAGCCAAGAGGCGGGAGGCTGGAAGGAGCAGTACTTC	CASSQEAGGWKEQYF
TRBD1	TRBV4-2	few	TRBJ1-5	TGTGCCAGCAGCCAGGAGATCGCAGGGGGACAGCCCCAGCATTTT	CASSQEIAGGQPQHF
.	TRBV5-6	.	TRBJ1-1	TGTGCCAGCAGCTTGGCAGGGGCTGACATAAACACTGAAGCTTTCTTT	CASSLAGADINTEAFF
.	TRBV18	.	TRBJ2-1	TGTGCCAGCTCACCAGGAACCGGAGGGAATGAGCAGTTCTTC	CASSPGTGGNEQFF
.	TRBV19	.	TRBJ1-1	TGTGCCAGTAGTATACCCTGGAACACTGAAGCTTTCTTT	CASSIPWNTEAFF
.	TRBV12-3/TRBV12-4	.	TRBJ1-5	TGTGCCAGCAGGCGAAATAGCAATCAGCCCCAGCATTTT	CASRRNSNQPQHF
TRBD1	TRBV5-5	.	TRBJ2-3	TGTGCCAGCAGCTTGCCGACAGGGGTCGGCACAGATACGCAGTATTTT	CASSLPTGVGTDTQYF
TRBD1	TRBV6-5	.	TRBJ1-2	TGTGCCAGCAGCCTGACAGGGGCCAACCATGGCTACACCTTC	CASSLTGANHGYTF
TRBD2	TRBV24-1	.	TRBJ2-5	TGTGCCACCAGTGATCCTGGGACTAGACAAGAGACCCAGTACTTC	CATSDPGTRQETQYF
TRBD1	TRBV6-5	.	TRBJ2-7	TGTGCCAGCAGTTACTCGGGACAGGAGTCCTACGAGCAGTACTTC	CASSYSGQESYEQYF
TRBD2	TRBV11-3	.	TRBJ2-3	TGTGCCAGCAGCCTTACTAGCGGGAGGTATTCTAGCACAGATACGCAGTATTTT	CASSLTSGRYSSTDTQYF
.	TRBV5-1	.	TRBJ2-3	TGCGCCAGCAGCTTGGGACAGGACTTAGATACGCAGTATTTT	CASSLGQDLDTQYF
.	TRBV24-1	.	TRBJ1-5	TGTGCCACCAGTGAGGGAGGGACGAGTAGCAATCAGCCCCAGCATTTT	CATSEGGTSSNQPQHF
TRBD1	TRBV5-1	.	TRBJ2-6	TGCGCCAGCAGCTCTCTTTTAGGACAGGGGGGATCTGGGGCCAACGTCCTGACTTTC	CASSSLLGQGGSGANVLTF
TRBD2	TRBV4-2	few	TRBJ2-5	TGTGCCAGCAGCCAAGGTAGCGGGAGTAGAGAGACCCAGTACTTC	CASSQGSGSRETQYF
.	TRBV7-9	few	TRBJ2-3	TGTGCCAGCAGCTTATCCCAGGGTGCAGATACGCAGTATTTT	CASSLSQGADTQYF
TRBD1	TRBV20-1	once	TRBJ1-1	TGCAGTGCCCCCAGGGGGACTGAAGCTTTCTTT	CSAPRGTEAFF
.	TRBV6-5	.	TRBJ1-4	TGTGCCAGCAGTTATCTCCAGGGTGCCACTAATGAAAAACTGTTTTTT	CASSYLQGATNEKLFF
.	TRBV3-1/TRBV3-2	.	TRBJ2-5	TGTGCCAGCAGCCAAGGGACAAAAGAGACCCAGTACTTC	CASSQGTKETQYF